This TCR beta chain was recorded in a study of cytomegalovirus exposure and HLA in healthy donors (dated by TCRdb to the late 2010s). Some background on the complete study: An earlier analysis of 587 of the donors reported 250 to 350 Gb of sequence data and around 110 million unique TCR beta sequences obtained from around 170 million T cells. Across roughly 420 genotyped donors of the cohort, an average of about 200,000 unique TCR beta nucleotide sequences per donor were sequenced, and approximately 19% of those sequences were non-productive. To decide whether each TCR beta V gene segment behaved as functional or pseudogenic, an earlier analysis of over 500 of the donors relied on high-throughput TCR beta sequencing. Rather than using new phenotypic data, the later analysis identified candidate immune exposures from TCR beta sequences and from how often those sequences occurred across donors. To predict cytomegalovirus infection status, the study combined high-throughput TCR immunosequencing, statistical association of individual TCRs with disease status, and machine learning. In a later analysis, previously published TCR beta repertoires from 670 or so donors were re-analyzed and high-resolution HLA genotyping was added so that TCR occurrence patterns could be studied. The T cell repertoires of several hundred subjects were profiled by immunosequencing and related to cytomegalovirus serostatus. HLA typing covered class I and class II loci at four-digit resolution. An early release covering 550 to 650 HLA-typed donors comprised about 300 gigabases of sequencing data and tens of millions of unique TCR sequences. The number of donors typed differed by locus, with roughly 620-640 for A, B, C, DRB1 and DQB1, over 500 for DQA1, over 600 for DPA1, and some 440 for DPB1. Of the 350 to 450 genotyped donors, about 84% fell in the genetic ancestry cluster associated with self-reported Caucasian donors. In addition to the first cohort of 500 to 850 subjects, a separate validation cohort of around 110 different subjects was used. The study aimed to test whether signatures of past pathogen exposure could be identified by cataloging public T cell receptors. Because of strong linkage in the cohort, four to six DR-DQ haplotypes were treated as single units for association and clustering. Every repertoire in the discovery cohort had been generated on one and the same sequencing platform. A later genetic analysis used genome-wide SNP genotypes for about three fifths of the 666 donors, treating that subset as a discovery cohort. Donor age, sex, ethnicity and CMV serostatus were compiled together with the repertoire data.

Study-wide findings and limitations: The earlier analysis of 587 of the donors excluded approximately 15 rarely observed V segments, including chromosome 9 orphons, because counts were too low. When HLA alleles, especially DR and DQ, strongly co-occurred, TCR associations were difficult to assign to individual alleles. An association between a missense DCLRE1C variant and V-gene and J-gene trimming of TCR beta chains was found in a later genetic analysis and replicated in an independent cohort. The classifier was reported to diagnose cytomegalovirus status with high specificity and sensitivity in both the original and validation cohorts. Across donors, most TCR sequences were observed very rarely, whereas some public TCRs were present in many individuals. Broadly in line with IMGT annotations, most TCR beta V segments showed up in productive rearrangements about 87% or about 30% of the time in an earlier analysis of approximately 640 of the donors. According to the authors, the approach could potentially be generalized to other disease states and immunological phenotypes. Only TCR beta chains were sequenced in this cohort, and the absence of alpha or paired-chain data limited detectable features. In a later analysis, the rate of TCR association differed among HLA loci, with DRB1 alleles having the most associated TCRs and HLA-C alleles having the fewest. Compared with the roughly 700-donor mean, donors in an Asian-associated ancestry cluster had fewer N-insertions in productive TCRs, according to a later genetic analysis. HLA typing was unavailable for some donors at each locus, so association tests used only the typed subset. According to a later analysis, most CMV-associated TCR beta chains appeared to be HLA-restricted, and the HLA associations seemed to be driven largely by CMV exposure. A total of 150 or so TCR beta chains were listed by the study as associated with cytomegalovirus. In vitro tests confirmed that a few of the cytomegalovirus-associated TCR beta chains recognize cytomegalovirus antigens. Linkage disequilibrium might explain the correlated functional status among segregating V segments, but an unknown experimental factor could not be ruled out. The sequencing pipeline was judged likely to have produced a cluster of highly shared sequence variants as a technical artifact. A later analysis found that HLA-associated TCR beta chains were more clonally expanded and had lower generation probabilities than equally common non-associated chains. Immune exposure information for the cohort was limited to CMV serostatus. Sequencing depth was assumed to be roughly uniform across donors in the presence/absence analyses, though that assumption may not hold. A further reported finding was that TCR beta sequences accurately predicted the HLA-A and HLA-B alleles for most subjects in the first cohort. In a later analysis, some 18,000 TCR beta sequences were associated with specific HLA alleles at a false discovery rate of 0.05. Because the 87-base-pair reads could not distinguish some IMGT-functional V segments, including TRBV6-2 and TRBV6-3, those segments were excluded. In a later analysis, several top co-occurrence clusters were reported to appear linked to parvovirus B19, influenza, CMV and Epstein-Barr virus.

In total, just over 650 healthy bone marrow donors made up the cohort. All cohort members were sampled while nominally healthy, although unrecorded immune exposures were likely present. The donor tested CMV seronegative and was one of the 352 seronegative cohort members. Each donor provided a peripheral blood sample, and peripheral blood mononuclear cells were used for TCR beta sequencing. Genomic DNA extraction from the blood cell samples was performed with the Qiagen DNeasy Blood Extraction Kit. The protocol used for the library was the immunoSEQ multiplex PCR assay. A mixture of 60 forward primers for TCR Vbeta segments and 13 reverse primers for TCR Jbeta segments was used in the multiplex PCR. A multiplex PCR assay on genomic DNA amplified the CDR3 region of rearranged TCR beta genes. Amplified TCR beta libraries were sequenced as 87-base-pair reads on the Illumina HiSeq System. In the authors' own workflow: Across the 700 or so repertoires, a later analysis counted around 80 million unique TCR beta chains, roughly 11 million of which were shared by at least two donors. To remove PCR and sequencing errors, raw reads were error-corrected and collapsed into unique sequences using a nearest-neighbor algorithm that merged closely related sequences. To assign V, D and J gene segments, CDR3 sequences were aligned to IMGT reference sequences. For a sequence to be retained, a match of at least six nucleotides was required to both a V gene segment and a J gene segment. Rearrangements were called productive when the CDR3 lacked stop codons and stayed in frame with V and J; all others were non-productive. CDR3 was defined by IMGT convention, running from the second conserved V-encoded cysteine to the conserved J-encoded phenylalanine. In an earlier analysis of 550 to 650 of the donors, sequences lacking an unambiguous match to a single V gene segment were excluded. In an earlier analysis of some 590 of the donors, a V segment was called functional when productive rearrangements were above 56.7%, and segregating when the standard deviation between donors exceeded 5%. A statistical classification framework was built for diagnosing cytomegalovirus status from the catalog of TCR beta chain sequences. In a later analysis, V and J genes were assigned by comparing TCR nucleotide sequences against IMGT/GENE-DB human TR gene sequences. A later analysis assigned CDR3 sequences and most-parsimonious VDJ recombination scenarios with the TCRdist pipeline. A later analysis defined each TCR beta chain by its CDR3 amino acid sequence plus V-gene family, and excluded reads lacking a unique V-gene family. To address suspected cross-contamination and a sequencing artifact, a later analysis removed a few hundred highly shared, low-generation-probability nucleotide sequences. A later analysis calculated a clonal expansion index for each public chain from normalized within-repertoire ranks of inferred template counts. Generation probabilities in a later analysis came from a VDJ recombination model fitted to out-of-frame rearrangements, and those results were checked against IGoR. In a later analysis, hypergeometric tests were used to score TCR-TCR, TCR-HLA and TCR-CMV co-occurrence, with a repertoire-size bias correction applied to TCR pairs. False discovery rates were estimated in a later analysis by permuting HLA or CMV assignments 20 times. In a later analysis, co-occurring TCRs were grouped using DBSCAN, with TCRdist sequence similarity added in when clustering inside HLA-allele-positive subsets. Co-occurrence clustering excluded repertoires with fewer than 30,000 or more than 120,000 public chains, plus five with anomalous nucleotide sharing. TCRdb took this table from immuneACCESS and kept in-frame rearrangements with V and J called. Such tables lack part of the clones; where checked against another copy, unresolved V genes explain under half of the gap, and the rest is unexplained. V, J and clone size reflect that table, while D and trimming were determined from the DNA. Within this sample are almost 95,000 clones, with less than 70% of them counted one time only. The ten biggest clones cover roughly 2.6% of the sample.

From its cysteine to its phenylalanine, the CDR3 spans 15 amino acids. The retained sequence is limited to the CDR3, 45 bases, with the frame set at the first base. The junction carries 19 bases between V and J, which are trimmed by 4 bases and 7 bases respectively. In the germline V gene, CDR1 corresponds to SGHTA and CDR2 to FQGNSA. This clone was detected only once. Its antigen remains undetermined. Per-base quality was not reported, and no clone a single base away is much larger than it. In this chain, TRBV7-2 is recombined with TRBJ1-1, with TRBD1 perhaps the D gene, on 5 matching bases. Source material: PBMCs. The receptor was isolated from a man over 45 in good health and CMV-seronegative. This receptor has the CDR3 CASSSALGGAGEAFF. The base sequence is TGTGCCAGCAGCTCCGCCCTTGGCGGGGCTGGTGAAGCTTTCTTT.